These T cell receptor delta chains were read from a single sample in a study of γδ T cells in repeated Plasmodium falciparum infection. TCRdb reprocessed the multiplex PCR reads using CATT. The table shows approximately 93,000 delta-chain clones, with over 0.9% occurring only once. The sample was gamma-delta T cells from blood. The receptors here all came from a pool of human donors (malaria-infected and uninfected, not separated). Both conserved end residues are part of each CDR3. Each record gives: D gene, V gene, clone size, J gene, CDR3 protein, CDR3 DNA. D genes are given only for firm matches. Size is omitted from some rows. Given values are once, few, many or a class for expanded clones.

>TRDD3|TRDV1|NA|TRDJ1
CALGELGGRVFFRASYELGDFRTDKLIF
TGTGCTCTTGGCGAACTAGGGGGTCGGGTCTTCTTTCGGGCTTCCTATGAGCTGGGGGATTTTCGCACCGATAAACTCATCTTT
>TRDD3|TRDV2|medium-sized|TRDJ1
CACDTGSLLGDRQYTDKLIF
TGTGCCTGTGACACCGGCTCCCTACTGGGGGATCGACAATACACCGATAAACTCATCTTT
>TRDD3|TRDV2|many|TRDJ3
CACDTLDPSPVFSTGGYESSWDTRQMFF
TGTGCCTGTGACACCCTCGATCCTTCCCCAGTTTTTTCTACTGGGGGATATGAGAGCTCCTGGGACACCCGACAGATGTTTTTC
>TRDD3|TRDV2|many|TRDJ2
CACDTVGDTGALTAQLFF
TGTGCCTGTGACACAGTGGGGGATACGGGGGCTTTGACAGCACAACTCTTCTTT
>TRDD3|TRDV2|many|TRDJ1
CACDGAGGDRWDKLIF
TGTGCCTGTGACGGCGCTGGAGGGGATAGGTGGGATAAACTCATCTTT
>TRDD3|TRDV2|many|TRDJ1
CACVSLLGANTDKLIF
TGTGCCTGTGTATCCCTACTGGGGGCTAACACCGATAAACTCATCTTT
>TRDD3|TRDV1|many|TRDJ1
CALGEKGGKAFLILGEYTDKLIF
TGTGCTCTTGGGGAAAAAGGGGGAAAGGCCTTCCTTATACTGGGGGAGTACACCGATAAACTCATCTTT
>NA|TRDV2|many|TRDJ1
CACDTGKSAGSSSPGTDKLIF
TGTGCCTGTGACACCGGAAAAAGTGCGGGGAGCAGTAGTCCGGGCACCGATAAACTCATCTTT
>NA|TRDV1|many|TRDJ1
CALSFPGVTDKLIF
TGTGCTCTTTCTTTCCCGGGTGTAACCGATAAACTCATCTTT
>TRDD3|TRDV2|medium-sized|TRDJ1
CACDLLGDHKLIF
TGTGCCTGTGATTTACTGGGGGATCATAAACTCATCTTT
>NA|TRDV2|many|TRDJ1
CACDTLSESGDKLIF
TGTGCCTGTGACACACTTTCCGAGTCCGGCGATAAACTCATCTTT
>TRDD3|TRDV1|many|TRDJ1
CALGDPEIMRGIRQLIF
TGTGCTCTTGGGGACCCGGAAATCATGCGGGGGATACGGCAACTCATCTTT
>TRDD3|TRDV1|NA|TRDJ1
CALGYPLSWMGDIYKLIF
TGTGCTCTTGGGTACCCCCTCTCTTGGATGGGGGATATTTATAAACTCATCTTT
>TRDD2|TRDV1|medium-sized|TRDJ1
CALGERFPTTGSRDKLIF
TGTGCTCTTGGGGAAAGATTTCCTACGACCGGGTCTCGCGATAAACTCATCTTT
>TRDD3|TRDV1|many|TRDJ1
CALGLHELGAYTDKLIF
TGTGCTCTTGGGCTACACGAGCTGGGGGCCTACACCGATAAACTCATCTTT
>NA|TRDV2|many|TRDJ1
CACDTGGSYTDKLIF
TGTGCCTGTGACACCGGCGGGAGCTACACCGATAAACTCATCTTT
>TRDD3|TRDV1|many|TRDJ1
CALGVQGLEYAGGYEYTDKLIF
TGTGCTCTTGGGGTCCAAGGATTGGAGTACGCTGGGGGATACGAATACACCGATAAACTCATCTTT
>TRDD3|TRDV1|many|TRDJ2
CALGPNRTWGTGGYSGTLTAQLFF
TGTGCTCTTGGGCCAAATCGCACGTGGGGTACTGGGGGATACTCGGGAACTTTGACAGCACAACTCTTCTTT
>NA|TRAV38-2/DV8|few|TRDJ1
CAYYGWHVYGTDKLIF
TGCGCTTATTACGGATGGCACGTGTACGGGACCGATAAACTCATCTTT
>TRDD3|TRDV1|medium-sized|TRDJ1
CALGDSTGIRYSDKLIF
TGTGCTCTTGGGGATTCTACGGGGATACGATACAGCGATAAACTCATCTTT
>TRDD3|TRDV1|many|TRDJ1
CALGEGPTAPYWGTYTDKLIF
TGTGCTCTTGGGGAAGGCCCTACAGCTCCCTACTGGGGGACCTACACCGATAAACTCATCTTT
>NA|TRDV2|medium-sized|TRDJ1
CACDTVSHRYTDKLIF
TGTGCCTGTGACACAGTGTCCCACCGCTACACCGATAAACTCATCTTT
>TRDD3|TRDV1|many|TRDJ1
CALGRPHSSGLGGYSYTDKLIF
TGTGCTCTTGGCCGGCCACATTCTTCAGGTCTGGGGGGCTATTCTTACACCGATAAACTCATCTTT
>TRDD3|TRDV1|many|TRDJ1
CALGERRGGYPSNDKLIF
TGTGCTCTTGGGGAACGCCGTGGGGGATACCCGTCGAACGATAAACTCATCTTT
>TRDD3|TRAV36/DV7|medium-sized|TRDJ1
CAVMRPGDKGPYTDKLIF
TGTGCTGTGATGCGTCCCGGGGATAAGGGGCCGTACACCGATAAACTCATCTTT
>TRDD3|TRDV1|medium-sized|TRDJ1
CALGELLGTGGYGYTDKLIF
TGTGCTCTTGGGGAACTCTTGGGAACTGGGGGATACGGTTACACCGATAAACTCATCTTT
>TRDD3|TRDV2|many|TRDJ3
CACDTVSGYTGGFSSWDTRQMFF
TGTGCCTGTGACACCGTCTCCGGGTATACTGGGGGGTTTAGCTCCTGGGACACCCGACAGATGTTTTTC
>NA|TRDV1|many|TRDJ1
CALGEHKGDLGDTDKLIF
TGTGCTCTTGGGGAACATAAAGGGGATTTGGGGGACACCGATAAACTCATCTTT
>TRDD3|TRDV1|many|TRDJ1
CALGDRPPGSYWGIRKVDKLIF
TGTGCTCTTGGGGATCGGCCCCCCGGATCGTACTGGGGGATACGGAAAGTCGATAAACTCATCTTT
>NA|TRDV1|many|TRDJ1
CALGETFPTRYTDKLIF
TGTGCTCTTGGGGAAACCTTCCCCACGAGGTACACCGATAAACTCATCTTT
>TRDD2|TRDV1|medium-sized|TRDJ1
CALGIDFLLRLTNTDKLIF
TGTGCTCTTGGGATAGACTTCCTACTCCGACTTACTAACACCGATAAACTCATCTTT
>TRDD3|TRDV1|many|TRDJ1
CALGEFSLGDLSTDKLIF
TGTGCTCTTGGGGAATTTTCACTGGGGGACCTATCAACCGATAAACTCATCTTT
>TRDD3|TRDV1|medium-sized|TRDJ1
CALGEAKGLLGTQTILGAVNTDKLIF
TGTGCTCTTGGGGAAGCTAAAGGTCTCCTGGGTACACAGACGATACTGGGGGCTGTTAACACCGATAAACTCATCTTT
>NA|TRDV2|medium-sized|TRDJ3
CACDTLKTDESSWDTRQMFF
TGTGCCTGTGACACTCTCAAGACCGACGAGAGCTCCTGGGACACCCGACAGATGTTTTTC
>TRDD3|TRDV1|many|TRDJ1
CALGAIPVLGDICTDKLIF
TGTGCTCTTGGGGCCATCCCGGTACTGGGGGATATCTGTACCGATAAACTCATCTTT
>NA|TRDV1|many|TRDJ1
CALGTIYPYCDDKLIF
TGTGCTCTTGGGACCATTTATCCGTACTGTGACGATAAACTCATCTTT
>TRDD3|TRDV2|many|TRDJ1
CACDKLRGGIIPTGGSDKLIF
TGTGCCTGTGACAAGCTCCGAGGAGGAATCATTCCTACTGGGGGATCGGATAAACTCATCTTT
>NA|TRDV1|many|TRDJ1
CALGAPTPYTDKLIF
TGTGCTCTTGGGGCCCCGACCCCGTACACCGATAAACTCATCTTT
>TRDD3|TRDV2|many|TRDJ1
CACDPVLGDNGLHTDKLIF
TGTGCCTGTGACCCCGTACTGGGGGATAACGGTCTCCACACCGATAAACTCATCTTT
>TRDD3|TRDV1|many|TRDJ1
CALGERSLYWGSHTDKLIF
TGTGCTCTTGGGGAACGGTCCCTGTACTGGGGGTCACACACCGATAAACTCATCTTT
>TRDD3|TRDV1|many|TRDJ1
CALLFPGGSKLIF
TGTGCTCTTTTATTCCCTGGGGGCTCAAAACTCATCTTT
>NA|TRDV2|medium-sized|TRDJ1
CACDTRSKVHPYTDKLIF
TGTGCCTGTGACACCCGGTCTAAGGTCCATCCGTACACCGATAAACTCATCTTT
>TRDD3|TRDV1|large|TRDJ1
CALGEFRPRYYWGMEDWYTDKLIF
TGTGCTCTTGGGGAATTTAGACCCCGCTATTACTGGGGGATGGAAGATTGGTACACCGATAAACTCATCTTT
>NA|TRDV1|many|TRDJ1
CALGETRPSHLLYTGVLQPKEDKLIF
TGTGCTCTTGGGGAGACTAGGCCTTCCCATCTACTCTATACTGGGGTCCTACAACCCAAGGAGGATAAACTCATCTTT
>TRDD3|TRDV2|many|TRDJ1
CACDTVGTGGSNDTDKLIF
TGTGCCTGTGACACGGTCGGAACTGGGGGATCCAACGACACCGATAAACTCATCTTT
>NA|TRDV1|many|TRDJ1
CALGEGLLGLYRYTDKLIF
TGTGCTCTTGGGGAAGGCCTCCTAGGACTGTACCGGTACACCGATAAACTCATCTTT
>TRDD3|TRDV1|many|TRDJ1
CALGELRGRWLGDIGTDKLTF
TGTGCTCTTGGGGAACTTAGGGGCCGATGGCTGGGGGATATAGGCACCGATAAACTCACCTTT
>TRDD3|TRDV1|many|TRDJ1
CALGSFPTSGWGIRGTDKLIF
TGTGCTCTTGGGTCGTTTCCTACTAGTGGGTGGGGGATACGCGGTACCGATAAACTCATCTTT
>TRDD3|TRDV2|large|TRDJ1
CACDTIRRGYEGDKLIF
TGTGCCTGTGACACTATACGGCGGGGATACGAAGGCGATAAACTCATCTTT
>TRDD3|TRDV2|medium-sized|TRDJ1
CACDPRLSYDVLGDTPYTDKLIF
TGTGCCTGTGACCCTCGCCTCTCCTACGACGTACTGGGGGATACCCCGTACACCGATAAACTCATCTTT
>NA|TRDV1|many|TRDJ1
CALGELGRVKYTDKLIF
TGTGCTCTTGGGGAACTGGGACGGGTAAAGTACACCGATAAACTCATCTTT
>NA|TRDV1|medium-sized|TRDJ1
CALGEGDFLRDPWGKSTRGTDKLIF
TGTGCTCTTGGGGAAGGGGACTTCCTACGTGACCCCTGGGGGAAGTCGACCCGAGGCACCGATAAACTCATCTTT
>NA|TRDV1|many|TRDJ1
CALGEFSGGFLGGKLIF
TGTGCTCTTGGGGAATTCAGTGGAGGTTTCCTAGGAGGTAAACTCATCTTT
>TRDD3|TRDV2|medium-sized|TRDJ1
CACDTPWTGGPHPTDKLIF
TGTGCCTGTGACACTCCTTGGACTGGGGGCCCCCACCCCACCGATAAACTCATCTTT
>TRDD3|TRDV1|many|TRDJ1
CALGGFRRRGLGGPLGADKLIF
TGTGCTCTTGGGGGATTCCGCCGGAGAGGGCTGGGGGGACCACTCGGGGCCGATAAACTCATCTTT
>TRDD3|TRDV2|many|TRDJ1
CACDSVVGDTGGDEADKLIF
TGTGCCTGTGACTCCGTCGTGGGGGATACTGGTGGGGATGAGGCCGATAAACTCATCTTT
>TRDD3|TRDV1|few|TRDJ1
CALGEQSPTLSSLLLLLYWGINPDTDELIF
TGTGCTCTTGGGGAACAGTCGCCGACTCTCTCCTCCTTATTACTTCTTCTTTACTGGGGGATAAACCCGGACACCGATGAACTTATCTTT
>NA|TRDV1|many|TRDJ1
CALKKGGPPRPYTDKLIF
TGTGCTCTCAAAAAAGGGGGCCCCCCACGTCCGTACACCGATAAACTCATCTTT
>NA|TRDV1|many|TRDJ1
CALAHFRGIIDIVRADKLIF
TGTGCTCTGGCGCACTTCCGCGGGATTATTGACATAGTCAGGGCCGATAAACTCATCTTT
>TRDD3|TRDV2|large|TRDJ2
CACDTLGGGYAVNDLTAQLFF
TGTGCCTGTGACACGTTAGGTGGGGGATACGCGGTTAACGATTTGACAGCACAACTCTTCTTT